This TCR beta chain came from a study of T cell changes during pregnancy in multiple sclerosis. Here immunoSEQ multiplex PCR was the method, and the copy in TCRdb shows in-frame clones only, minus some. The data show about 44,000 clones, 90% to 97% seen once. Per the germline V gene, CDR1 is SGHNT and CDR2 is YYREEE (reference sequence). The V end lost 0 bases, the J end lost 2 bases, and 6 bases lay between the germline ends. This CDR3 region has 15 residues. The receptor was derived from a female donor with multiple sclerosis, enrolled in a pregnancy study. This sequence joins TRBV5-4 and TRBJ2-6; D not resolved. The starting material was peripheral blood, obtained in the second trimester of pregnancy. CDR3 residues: CASSLAVPGANVLTF. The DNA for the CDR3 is TGTGCCAGCAGCTTGGCCGTCCCTGGGGCCAACGTCCTGACTTTC.